Detailed here is one T cell receptor (beta chain). Its antigen is not identified. Here immunoSEQ multiplex PCR was the method, and the copy in TCRdb shows in-frame clones only, minus some. The data show tens of thousands of clones, roughly 84% seen once. As for time point: week 35, safety follow-up. In every dose of vaccine, 300 ug of mutant IDH1 20-mer peptide was given alongside topical imiquimod. Across weeks 1, 3, 5, 7, 11, 15, 19 and 23, patients received a vaccination each time, eight in all. This sample was taken from a study of a mutant IDH1 vaccine in newly diagnosed glioma. The CDR3 spans 16 residues. The V and J ends lost 6 bases and 2 bases respectively, with 19 bases between them. CDR1 and CDR2 from the germline V gene are SNHLY and FYNNEI.

Sequences were derived from PBMCs, sampled from a glioma patient whose treatment included an IDH1 peptide vaccine. This chain joins TRBV2 and TRBJ2-5, with TRBD1 as a possible D gene (6 bases). This sequence originates from a man aged 18 to 30 with glioma. CDR3 in DNA: TGTGCCAGCAGCCCCCTCGAGGGGGAGACGCAAGAGACCCAGTACTTC. Translation gives CASSPLEGETQETQYF.